The 29 T cell receptor beta chains reported below all come from one sample, sequenced in a study of T-cell reconstitution after alpha-beta-depleted transplantation in children. TCRbeta library construction was performed incorporating unique molecular identifiers. One entry per CDR3 protein, called by TCRdb with MiXCR from the PCR reads. The sample has a few hundred thousand distinct CDR3 sequences; roughly 10% are singletons. Sequencing used PBMCs from the stem cell graft donor, obtained from the stem cell graft. All receptors derive from a human donor who donated a stem cell graft to a child with acute myeloid leukemia.

This clonotype was counted only a few times. The chain links TRBV7-8 to TRBJ1-2; 7 nucleotides agree with TRBD1. The germline CDR1 and CDR2 sequences are SGHVS and FQNEAQ. This CDR3 is 17 amino acids long. The ends lost 5 bases at V and 4 bases at J; junction bases unmatched: 16. The CDR3 is CASSLRDSPRVGYGYTF. The DNA for the CDR3 is TGTGCCAGCAGCCTCCGGGACAGCCCTAGGGTCGGCTATGGCTACACCTTC.

The chain joins TRBV5-4 to TRBJ2-1; possibly TRBD1 or TRBD2 for D (7 bases each). Trimming left V 7 bases short and J 6 bases short, with 17 bases between. Germline V gives CDR1 SGHNT, CDR2 YYREEE (reference sequence). CDR3 length equals 14 residues. CDR3 sequence: CASFPGGTINEQFF. Written as DNA, the CDR3 is TGTGCCAGCTTCCCAGGGGGGACTATCAATGAGCAGTTCTTC.

The DNA of the CDR3 is TGTGCCATCAGTGTACAGGGTGTCGATGAGCAGTTCTTC. It yields the protein CAISVQGVDEQFF. This chain connects TRBV10-3 to TRBJ2-1; D is possibly TRBD1 (6 bases). CDR1 and CDR2 from the germline V gene are ENHRY and SYGVKD. CDR3 size: 13 residues. Trimming pared 4 bases from V and 8 bases from J, leaving 12 bases between.

In nucleotides, the CDR3 is TGTGCCAGCATAAAAGGGGAGACAGCCCACTCTGGGGCCAACGTCCTGACTTTC. Its protein product is CASIKGETAHSGANVLTF. This chain links TRBV9 with TRBJ2-6, with D tentatively TRBD1 or TRBD2 (5 bases each). Germline V gene sequence: CDR1 SGDLS, CDR2 YYNGEE. V was cut by 6 bases and J by 0 bases, with 19 bases left in between. The CDR3 consists of 18 residues. The whole variable domain, filled in from reference TRBV9 and TRBJ2-6, reads DSGVTQTPKHLITATGQRVTLRCSPRSGDLSVYWYQQSLDQGLQFLIQYYNGEERAKGNILERFSAQQFPDLHSELNLSSLELGDSALYFCASIKGETAHSGANVLTFGAGSRLTVL.

This clonotype was seen ten or more times. The gene calls are TRBV12-3 or TRBV12-4 and TRBJ2-3, with 9 bases lining up with TRBD2. V shed 11 bases, J shed 0 bases, and the junction held 15 bases outside the gene matches. CDR3 length: 17 amino acids. CDR3 amino acids: CACERLGLAGSTDTQYF. DNA of the CDR3: TGTGCCTGCGAACGCCTCGGGCTAGCGGGGAGCACAGATACGCAGTATTTT.

This clonotype occurred a few times. This chain's CDR3 is CASSFGRSSTDTQYF. The CDR3 DNA is TGTGCCAGCAGCTTCGGACGTAGTAGCACAGATACGCAGTATTTT. This rearrangement joins TRBV11-3 to TRBJ2-3; no definite D call. V was cut by 3 bases and J by 0 bases, with 10 bases left in between. The CDR3 length is 15 residues. Germline V gene lookup returns CDR1 SGHNT and CDR2 YENEEA.

This clonotype has at least ten counts. The genes are TRBV5-6 and TRBJ1-1, with TRBD1 as a possible D gene (5 bases). Germline V CDR1 and CDR2: SGHDT, YYEEEE. There are 14 residues in the CDR3. V lost 4 bases to trimming and J lost 4 bases, with 14 bases between them. The DNA of the CDR3 is TGTGCCAGCAGCGGCGGGGCGCGGGCCACTGAAGCTTTCTTT. It translates to CASSGGARATEAFF.

This clonotype has just a few counts. The chain uses TRBV7-2 and TRBJ2-7; 7 positions agree with TRBD2. Germline assignment: CDR1 SGHTA and CDR2 FQGNSA. The CDR3 has 14 amino acids. The V gene end was trimmed by 2 bases and the J gene end by 2 bases; junction bases not matched to a gene: 3. CDR3 loop: CASSLLGTTYEQYF. In nucleotides, the CDR3 is TGTGCCAGCAGCTTACTCGGGACTACCTACGAGCAGTACTTC.

The gene calls are TRBV7-9 and TRBJ2-7; TRBD1 matches 8 bases. The CDR3 loop spans 14 amino acids. V lost 2 bases, J lost 3 bases, and 3 bases stayed unmatched. Germline-derived CDR1 and CDR2 are SEHNR and FQNEAQ (reference sequence). CDR3 amino acids: CASSLMGQVYEQYV. In DNA, the CDR3 is TGTGCCAGCAGCTTAATGGGACAGGTCTACGAGCAGTACGTC.

The table lists this clonotype with a few counts. The rearrangement uses TRBV5-5 and TRBJ2-4; 7 nucleotides agree with TRBD1. The germline V gene has CDR1 SGHKS and CDR2 YYEKEE (reference sequence). J was trimmed by 3 bases and V by 4 bases; bases with no gene match: 10. There are 16 residues in the CDR3. DNA for the CDR3: TGTGCCAGCAGCCTTCCTTTGTGGACAGGCAAAAACATTCAGTACTTC. This encodes CASSLPLWTGKNIQYF.

In its sample, this clonotype was seen a few times. The CDR3 reads CASSWGGLRNNQPQHF. The DNA of the CDR3 is TGTGCCAGCAGTTGGGGGGGGTTGAGAAACAATCAGCCCCAGCATTTT. The rearrangement joins TRBV12-3 or TRBV12-4 to TRBJ1-5; tentatively, D is TRBD1 (5 bases). The CDR3 is 16 residues long. Between the trimmed V and J ends, which lost 4 bases and 3 bases, there was a span of 16 bases.

The rearrangement joins TRBV10-3 to TRBJ2-2, with TRBD1 identical over 9 bases. V was clipped by 8 bases and J by 4 bases; unmatched bases: 5. CDR3 length: 14 amino acids. Germline values: CDR1 ENHRY, CDR2 SYGVKD. CDR3 in DNA: TGTGCCATCGGCGGGACAGGGAGCACCGGGGAGCTGTTTTTT. Protein product: CAIGGTGSTGELFF.

This clonotype was detected ten times or more. The J gene is TRBJ1-6, the V gene TRBV5-5, with D unclear. Germline lookup yields CDR1 SGHKS and CDR2 YYEKEE (reference sequence). Trimming took off 0 bases at V and 10 bases at J, with 8 bases between the two ends. This CDR3 contains 13 residues. CDR3: CASSLAPESPLHF. Written as DNA, the CDR3 is TGTGCCAGCAGCTTGGCCCCAGAGTCACCCCTCCACTTT.

A few counts support this clonotype. CDR3 region: CASRSDRNNYGYTF. CDR3 DNA sequence: TGTGCCAGCAGATCGGACAGGAATAACTATGGCTACACCTTC. V and J are TRBV12-3 or TRBV12-4 and TRBJ1-2; 7 bases agree with TRBD1. After removal of 6 bases from V and 1 base from J, the junction contained 5 bases not matched to a gene. The CDR3 has 14 residues.

This clonotype showed up just a few times. This chain links TRBV3-1 with TRBJ2-7; TRBD1 or TRBD2 may be the D gene (5 bases each). The germline CDR1 and CDR2 sequences are LGHDT and YNNKEL (reference sequence). This CDR3 has 14 amino acids. Trimming pared 5 bases from V and 1 base from J, leaving 12 bases between. The CDR3 region has the DNA TGTGCCAGCAGCTTGGGACCGACATCCTACGAGCAGTACTTC. This codes for CASSLGPTSYEQYF.

The rearrangement links TRBV6-1 to TRBJ2-2, with 7 bases fitting TRBD1. J lost 0 bases, V lost 6 bases, and 4 bases had no gene match. From germline, CDR1 is MNHNS and CDR2 SASEGT. CDR3 length: 15 amino acids. The CDR3 protein is CASSQGQTNTGELFF. Written as DNA, the CDR3 is TGTGCCAGCAGCCAGGGACAGACGAACACCGGGGAGCTGTTTTTT.

The V call is TRBV11-2, the J call TRBJ2-7, with TRBD1 matching over 9 bases. The germline V gene has CDR1 SGHAT and CDR2 FQNNGV. The V and J ends lost 5 bases and 2 bases, in that order; junction bases with no gene match: 4. The CDR3 runs 14 residues. CDR3: CASSTRQGAYEQYV. The CDR3 nucleotides read TGTGCCAGCAGCACCAGACAGGGGGCCTACGAGCAGTACGTC.

The chain has TRBV5-5 and TRBJ2-2, with 8 bases aligning to TRBD1. In germline, CDR1 is SGHKS, CDR2 YYEKEE (reference sequence). The junction had 12 bases not matched to a gene; V was cut back by 5 bases and J by 6 bases. CDR3 length equals 16 residues. The DNA of the CDR3 is TGTGCCAGCAGTTGGGCGGCAGGGGGCAGAGCCGGGGAGCTGTTTTTT. This codes for CASSWAAGGRAGELFF.

This clonotype appeared a few times. The V call is TRBV6-1, the J call TRBJ1-5; 9 nucleotides align to TRBD1. This CDR3 is 16 amino acids long. The V segment lost 6 bases and the J segment 2 bases; nucleotides outside the gene matches: 8. Germline V gene data show CDR1 as MNHNS and CDR2 as SASEGT. CDR3 residues: CASRGGTGSGNQPQHF. The DNA of the CDR3 is TGTGCCAGCAGGGGCGGGACAGGGAGTGGCAATCAGCCCCAGCATTTT.

The CDR3 region has the DNA TGTGCCAGCAGTTTAGGGACACCGAGGGGAGGGGGAAACATTCAGTACTTC. This codes for CASSLGTPRGGGNIQYF. The chain employs TRBV12-3 or TRBV12-4 and TRBJ2-4; TRBD2 might be the D (7 bases). The CDR3 consists of 17 residues. V lost 1 base and J lost 6, with 19 bases in between.

This clonotype has just a few counts. This chain uses TRBV29-1 with TRBJ2-2; either TRBD1 or TRBD2 may supply D (5 bases each). CDR1 is SQVTM and CDR2 is ANQGSEA in the germline V gene. CDR3 size: 15 residues. The ends were cut back, 5 bases at V and 4 bases at J, with 17 bases in the middle. The CDR3 here is CSVRERDSFTGELFF. CDR3 coding DNA: TGCAGCGTTCGGGAAAGAGACAGTTTCACCGGGGAGCTGTTTTTT.

Only a few counts were recorded for this clonotype. The V gene is TRBV29-1, the J gene TRBJ1-5, with TRBD1 identical over 7 bases. The CDR3 has 12 amino acids. Germline assignment: CDR1 SQVTM and CDR2 ANQGSEA. Trimming removed 6 bases from V and 5 bases from J; junction bases left unmatched: 4. Written as DNA, the CDR3 is TGCAGCGTGGGACAGTCCTATCAGCCCCAGCATTTT. It encodes CSVGQSYQPQHF.

This clonotype came up a few times. The rearrangement links TRBV4-1 to TRBJ2-4; D might be TRBD1 (6 bases). Germline-derived CDR1 and CDR2 are MGHRA and YSYEKL. The CDR3 has 17 amino acids. Trimming left V 0 bases short and J 0 bases short, with 12 bases between. CDR3 nucleotides: TGCGCCAGCAGCCAAGACGCTGGGGGCGTAGCCAAAAACATTCAGTACTTC. Residues: CASSQDAGGVAKNIQYF.

V is TRBV29-1 and J is TRBJ2-3; possibly TRBD1 for D (8 bases). CDR1 and CDR2 from the germline V gene are SQVTM and ANQGSEA. The V gene lost 2 bases and the J gene lost 14 bases, with 14 bases spanning the gap. The CDR3 is 11 amino acids. CDR3 protein: CSVETGGARYF. The CDR3 region has the DNA TGCAGCGTTGAAACAGGGGGGGCCAGGTATTTT.

The table lists this clonotype with a few counts. V and J are TRBV6-5 and TRBJ2-7, with 9 bases identical to TRBD2. The germline V gene encodes CDR1 MNHEY and CDR2 SVGAGI. The CDR3 covers 18 residues. Losses at the gene ends were 8 bases for V and 0 bases for J; bases not matched to a gene: 17. The CDR3 here is CASGGLRAGGGNSYEQYF. The DNA of the CDR3 is TGTGCCAGCGGGGGGCTGCGTGCGGGAGGGGGAAACTCCTACGAGCAGTACTTC.

The chain couples TRBV12-3 or TRBV12-4 to TRBJ2-7; 7 bases agree with TRBD1. This CDR3 region has 15 residues. Germline trimming cut 8 bases from V and 7 bases from J; bases unmatched to any gene: 17. CDR3 region: CASEGIRGPVGEQYV. The CDR3 coding sequence is TGTGCCAGCGAAGGGATAAGGGGGCCGGTGGGGGAGCAGTACGTC.

This clonotype was seen more than once but under ten times. The chain joins TRBV9 to TRBJ2-1, with D unresolved. This CDR3 is 15 amino acids long. V lost 0 bases and J 5 bases, leaving 12 bases between the germline ends. Per the germline V gene, CDR1 is SGDLS and CDR2 is YYNGEE. The CDR3 DNA follows: TGTGCCAGCAGCGTAGCTTGGACGGGCAACAATGAGCAGTTCTTC. It specifies CASSVAWTGNNEQFF.

This clonotype came up many times. The CDR3 DNA reads as TGTGCCAGCAGCCGGCGGGGGAGTGGGGCCAACGTCCTGACTTTC. It specifies CASSRRGSGANVLTF. V is TRBV11-1 and J is TRBJ2-6, with 7 nucleotides matching TRBD2. The J segment lost 3 bases and the V segment lost 5 bases, leaving 4 bases of the junction unmatched. Germline-derived CDR1 and CDR2 are SGHAT and FQDESV (reference sequence). The length of the CDR3 is 15 residues.

This chain joins TRBV20-1 and TRBJ1-2, with a weak D call TRBD1 (5 bases). Between the trimmed V and J ends, which lost 5 bases and 2 bases, there was a span of 9 bases. The germline V gene has CDR1 DFQATT and CDR2 SNEGSKA (reference sequence). This CDR3 is built from 12 residues. CDR3 sequence (DNA): TGCAGTGCTCCGACAGAAAACTATGGCTACACCTTC. This gives the protein CSAPTENYGYTF.